This TCR beta chain originates from a study of spatial heterogeneity in lung cancer (dated by TCRdb to the late 2010s). Regarding the study in general: More beta-chain than alpha-chain transcripts were consistently detected, likely reflecting higher beta-chain transcript abundance. The study linked features of the TCR repertoire to counts of nonsynonymous mutations, which were determined by whole-exome sequencing of tumor tissue. In the raw uncorrected reads, each unique combination of TCR and UMI appeared more than ten times on average. In tumor regions, TCR transcript counts showed a strong correlation with a T cell transcriptional module score from matched bulk RNA-seq. Both alpha and beta chains were TCR-sequenced in samples taken at surgery, namely 220 tumor regions, around 70 matched nontumor lung samples and 50 to 60 PBMC samples. The study quantitatively compared TCR alpha and beta repertoires across multiple tumor regions, matched nontumor lung and blood in non-small cell lung cancer. General study outcomes and caveats: Additional single-cell paired TCR alpha and beta sequencing was considered necessary to confirm, at a functional level, the hypothesis that regional TCRs recognize regional mutations. A correlation was observed between the number of expanded intratumoral alpha and beta TCRs and the tumor nonsynonymous mutation count. Estimated TCR-seq coverage of tumor T cells was only around 7.2% for alpha chains and around 13% for beta chains. Counts of ubiquitous and regional expanded TCRs correlated with counts of ubiquitous and regional nonsynonymous mutations, respectively.

As regards this clonotype: Its antigen target is currently unknown. Nothing much larger sits one base from this clone, and base qualities are not available. This beta chain came through as a stray read in a library set up for alpha chains, and its size says little.

The time point label, as the study defines it: sample taken at primary tumor resection. Donors were about 70 patients with early-stage, untreated non-small cell lung cancer from the lung TRACERx cohort. Whole RNA extracted from tumor and nontumor lung tissue, or from cryopreserved PBMC samples, was used for TCR sequencing without cell sorting. A patient was chosen for TCR sequencing only when enough RNA was available from at least two tumor regions. Before selection, tumor and adjacent nontumor lung specimens were reviewed by a lung pathologist. The CDR3 contains 12 residues, cysteine and phenylalanine counted. Here the CDR3 DNA is all that survives: 36 bases in frame from base 1. CDR1 and CDR2 are read off the germline V gene as SGHAT and FQNNGV. The V end loses 5 bases and the J end loses 11 bases, and a stretch of 13 bases separates them. To prepare the library, 5' RACE was applied. The sequencer listed for this sample is NextSeq 500. The TCR library protocol attached a unique molecular identifier to each TCR cDNA molecule to allow correction of PCR and sequencing errors. On the study's bioinformatics: Decombinator tools were used for TCR identification, UMI-based error correction and CDR3 extraction. TCRs above a frequency of 2 per 1,000, corresponding to the top 1% of the tumor frequency distribution, were defined as expanded. Expanded tumor TCRs statistically deemed absent (corrected P<0.05) from at least one tumor region were classed as regional, and all other expanded tumor TCRs were classed as ubiquitous. Renyi diversity was calculated using the R vegan package after each repertoire was subsampled 100 times to 5,000 TCRs. CDR3 similarity networks were built from amino acid triplet string-kernel similarity, with CDR3s being connected when pairwise similarity was above 0.82. TCRdb passed the public sequencing reads through fastp at Q25 and MiXCR, retaining productive beta sequences. Entries are consolidated by CDR3 protein sequence, retaining the most common genes and DNA. Clone size and V and J calls follow TCRdb, not the original study. Recorded for this sample are approximately 2,000 distinct CDR3 sequences; about 38% of them occurred a single time. Together, the top ten hold about 22% of the sample.

The origin of this receptor is a male donor with early-stage non-small cell lung cancer. Sequences were derived from lung tumor tissue, sampled at surgery. The sequence joins TRBV11-2 to TRBJ2-1, and possibly TRBD2, on 5 matching bases. The CDR3: CASSLDERKQFF. The nucleotides read TGTGCCAGCAGCCTGGACGAGCGGAAGCAGTTCTTC.